The clone carrying this TCR beta chain was counted a few times. The repertoire was sequenced with immunoSEQ multiplex PCR; TCRdb's copy has only in-frame clones and lacks some. The sample contains 60,000 to 65,000 clones, less than 95% of which appear only once. This specimen belongs to a study of OX40 agonist ivuxolimab in advanced cancers. Study summary: Prior anti-PD-1, anti-PD-L1 or anti-CTLA-4 therapy did not bar entry, and roughly 40% had some.

Germline V gives CDR1 MNHEY, CDR2 SMNVEV (reference sequence). Trimming cost V 3 bases and J 4 bases; bases outside gene matches: 10. The CDR3 contains 17 residues. This clonotype originated in an adult with an advanced solid tumor such as melanoma, head and neck, liver or kidney cancer. The sample was CD4+ or CD8+ T cells sorted from blood, taken in a trial of the OX40 agonist ivuxolimab. The V gene is TRBV27, the J gene TRBJ2-1; 9 positions agree with TRBD2. CDR3 bases: TGTGCCAGCAGTTTTGGAGTTAGCGGGAGATTTTACAATGAGCAGTTCTTC. Translated: CASSFGVSGRFYNEQFF.